Described below is a single TCR beta chain sequence and its context. No antigen is known for it. These data are taken from a study of T cells in localized non-small cell lung cancer. The assay was immunoSEQ multiplex PCR, and TCRdb's table has in-frame clones only and misses some. This sample has 75,000 to 95,000 clones, with around 90% found just once. Notes on the study in general: Within adjacent lung there appeared a median approximately 58 of the top 100 tumor clones.

Deletions cut 4 bases from V and 0 bases from J, with 17 bases between. CDR1 is SGHRS and CDR2 is YFSETQ in the germline V gene. The CDR3 extends over 17 amino acids. The rearrangement uses TRBV5-1 and TRBJ2-1; D could derive from TRBD1 or TRBD2 (5 bases each). The sequencing here drew on peripheral blood, taken before any cancer treatment. The receptor's source is a man aged 40-75 years with stage I squamous cell lung carcinoma. CDR3 nucleotides: TGCGCCAGCAGCACTAGACGACAGTCGAGCTCCTACAATGAGCAGTTCTTC. This codes for CASSTRRQSSSYNEQFF.